Each of the 19 T cell receptor beta chains below was sequenced from the same sample in a study of a mutant IDH1 vaccine in newly diagnosed glioma. This sample's time point: week 35, safety follow-up. Doses of 300 ug of mutant IDH1 20-mer peptide were given with topical imiquimod. Their cognate antigens are unknown. Measured with immunoSEQ multiplex PCR; TCRdb has only the in-frame clones, and not every one. The profile shows over 55,000 clones, roughly 81% of them singletons. Sample: PBMCs, taken from a glioma patient whose treatment included an IDH1 peptide vaccine. These receptors were taken from a man aged 40-49 years with glioma.

The chain uses TRBV30 and TRBJ2-7; D not resolved. This CDR3 contains 14 residues. Germline V lookup: CDR1 GTSNPN, CDR2 SVGIG (reference sequence). Between the trimmed V and J ends, which lost 0 bases and 4 bases, there was a span of 13 bases. The CDR3 coding sequence is TGTGCCTGGAGTGTACTTGGCATTCGGTACGAGCAGTACTTC. The encoded protein is CAWSVLGIRYEQYF.

The chain couples TRBV5-1 to TRBJ2-7; no firm D call. Trimming removed 1 base at V and 0 bases at J, with 11 bases between. The CDR3 is made up of 15 amino acids. From germline, CDR1 is SGHRS and CDR2 YFSETQ. The CDR3 DNA sequence: TGCGCCAGCAGCTTGTTCTGGGAAGACTCCTACGAGCAGTACTTC. Translation: CASSLFWEDSYEQYF.

This clone was found once. This sequence joins TRBV6-5 and TRBJ2-3; no clear D gene. Germline V CDR1 and CDR2: MNHEY, SVGAGI. V was cut by 2 bases and J by 8 bases, with 8 bases left in between. The CDR3 runs to 12 residues. CDR3 amino acids: CASSYGAGTQYF. CDR3 bases: TGTGCCAGCAGTTACGGTGCCGGTACGCAGTATTTT.

The chain employs TRBV5-1 and TRBJ2-1; D is undetermined. Germline V gene sequence: CDR1 SGHRS, CDR2 YFSETQ. The CDR3 covers 15 residues. Trimming took off 1 base at V and 7 bases at J, with 15 bases between the two ends. The CDR3 nucleotides read TGCGCCAGCAGCTTGCGTATGGGTCCTGGAAATGAGCAGTTCTTC. Translating gives CASSLRMGPGNEQFF.

This clone has a handful of counts. The rearrangement uses TRBV4-2 and TRBJ1-5; TRBD1 might be the D (5 bases). V shed 4 bases and J shed 6 bases, with 16 bases lying between them. The V gene's germline CDR1 is LGHNA and CDR2 YNFKEQ. The CDR3 loop spans 15 amino acids. Here the CDR3 reads CASSPEGKDTQPQHF. CDR3 DNA sequence: TGTGCCAGCAGCCCCGAGGGGAAGGATACTCAGCCCCAGCATTTT.

The chain is built from TRBV18 and TRBJ2-7; possibly TRBD2 for D (5 bases). This CDR3 comprises 13 residues. Trimming removed 6 bases from V and 9 bases from J, with 18 bases in between. CDR1 and CDR2 (germline): KGHSH, LQKENI. The CDR3 coding sequence is TGTGCCAGCTCCACAGCAGACCTAGCAGGGCAGTACTTC. Its translation: CASSTADLAGQYF.

This clone was observed a few times. The chain carries TRBV19 and TRBJ1-1; weak D call: TRBD1 (6 bases). The CDR3 extends over 14 amino acids. Germline-derived CDR1 and CDR2 are LNHDA and SQIVND (reference sequence). V was clipped by 4 bases and J by 1 base, with 10 bases between them. CDR3 in DNA: TGTGCCAGTAGTAGGGACATCGGGAACACTGAAGCTTTCTTT. Translating it yields CASSRDIGNTEAFF.

V and J are TRBV2 and TRBJ2-5, with a possible D match to TRBD2 (5 bases). This CDR3 spans 14 amino acids. V was clipped by 4 bases and J by 2 bases, with 11 bases between them. Germline values: CDR1 SNHLY, CDR2 FYNNEI. Written as DNA, the CDR3 is TGTGCCAGCAGTGTTGGAGGCGGACAAGAGACCCAGTACTTC. It encodes CASSVGGGQETQYF.

This clone has just one count. V is TRBV9 and J is TRBJ2-2, with 10 bases identical to TRBD1. CDR1 and CDR2 (germline): SGDLS, YYNGEE. The CDR3 sequence is 13 residues long. Germline trimming cut 7 bases from V and 6 bases from J; bases unmatched to any gene: 3. The DNA for the CDR3 is TGTGCCAGCTCCGGGACAGGGGCCGGGGAGCTGTTTTTT. Protein sequence: CASSGTGAGELFF.

The chain uses TRBV27 and TRBJ1-1; maybe TRBD1 (5 bases). The CDR3 is made up of 15 amino acids. V was trimmed by 5 bases and J by 3 bases, leaving 16 bases between them. The V gene's germline CDR1 is MNHEY and CDR2 SMNVEV (reference sequence). This chain's CDR3 is CASSRYASGYTEAFF. The CDR3 DNA reads as TGTGCCAGCAGTCGTTACGCCTCAGGGTACACTGAAGCTTTCTTT.

The genes are TRBV11-2 and TRBJ2-7; 8 nucleotides align to TRBD2. This CDR3 is built from 14 residues. Trimming at V came to 1 base and at J to 5 bases, leaving 4 bases not matched to a gene. CDR1 and CDR2 (germline): SGHAT, FQNNGV. This CDR3 is CASSLGGTRDEQYF. CDR3 DNA sequence: TGTGCCAGCAGCTTAGGTGGGACTAGGGACGAGCAGTACTTC.

The chain employs TRBV25-1 and TRBJ1-2, with unresolved D. The germline CDR1 and CDR2 sequences are MGHDK and SYGVNS. Trimming pared 8 bases from V and 3 bases from J, leaving 7 bases between. CDR3 length: 11 amino acids. The CDR3 nucleotides read TGTGCCAGCCAGCGATACTATGGCTACACCTTC. Translation gives CASQRYYGYTF.

The genes are TRBV11-2 and TRBJ2-5; the D call may be TRBD1 or TRBD2 (5 bases each). The CDR3 consists of 16 residues. Germline loops: CDR1 SGHAT, CDR2 FQNNGV. With 5 bases removed from V and 3 bases from J, the gap between germline ends came to 19 bases. CDR3 in amino acids: CASSPGFWGREETQYF. As DNA, the CDR3 is TGTGCCAGCAGCCCGGGCTTCTGGGGGAGAGAAGAGACCCAGTACTTC.

The chain uses TRBV7-8 and TRBJ2-5; 12 positions agree with TRBD2. The J call could be wrong; TRBJ2-7 is a better fit for the DNA end. There are 16 residues in the CDR3. Germline V gene data show CDR1 as SGHVS and CDR2 as FQNEAQ. This CDR3 is CASSLRLAGVGYEQYF. CDR3 nucleotides: TGTGCCAGCAGCTTAAGACTAGCGGGAGTGGGGTACGAGCAGTACTTC.

The rearrangement uses TRBV9 and TRBJ2-7, with D uncertain. The length of the CDR3 is 13 residues. The V gene's germline CDR1 is SGDLS and CDR2 YYNGEE. Deletions cut 0 bases from V and 3 bases from J, with 7 bases between. Here the CDR3 reads CASSVGDGYEQYF. DNA for the CDR3: TGTGCCAGCAGCGTAGGAGACGGCTACGAGCAGTACTTC.

The chain has TRBV5-4 and TRBJ2-5; unclear D gene. The assigned J gene may be wrong: the sequence end matches TRBJ2-7 better. CDR1 SGHNT and CDR2 YYREEE come from the germline V gene (reference sequence). This CDR3 comprises 14 residues. Here the CDR3 reads CASSLGPNSYEQYF. CDR3 in DNA: TGTGCCAGCAGCTTAGGGCCAAACTCCTACGAGCAGTACTTC.

This clone has a count of ten or more. This CDR3 reads CASSPATGTGANVLTF. DNA for the CDR3: TGTGCCAGCAGCCCAGCAACGGGGACTGGGGCCAACGTCCTGACTTTC. The V call is TRBV4-2, the J call TRBJ2-6; TRBD2 is a possible D gene (5 bases). CDR1 and CDR2 (germline): LGHNA, YNFKEQ. V was pared by 4 bases and J by 2 bases, with 12 bases between. The CDR3 extends over 16 amino acids.

V gene TRBV12-5 combines with J gene TRBJ1-3; D might be TRBD1 (5 bases). V gave up 6 bases and J gave up 4 bases, with 19 bases separating them. Germline lookup yields CDR1 LGHNT and CDR2 FRNRAP. This CDR3 region has 16 residues. Here the CDR3 DNA reads TGTGCTAGTGGCTTCGGGATGGGGAAGGGGGGAAACACCATATATTTT. Translated, it gives CASGFGMGKGGNTIYF.

The DNA for the CDR3 is TGCAGCGGGGGACAAAACTATGGCTACACCTTC. Amino acids: CSGGQNYGYTF. The gene calls are TRBV29-1 and TRBJ1-2; D perhaps matches TRBD1 (6 bases). Deletions cut 7 bases from V and 2 bases from J, with 8 bases between. This CDR3 contains 11 residues. Germline loops: CDR1 SQVTM, CDR2 ANQGSEA.